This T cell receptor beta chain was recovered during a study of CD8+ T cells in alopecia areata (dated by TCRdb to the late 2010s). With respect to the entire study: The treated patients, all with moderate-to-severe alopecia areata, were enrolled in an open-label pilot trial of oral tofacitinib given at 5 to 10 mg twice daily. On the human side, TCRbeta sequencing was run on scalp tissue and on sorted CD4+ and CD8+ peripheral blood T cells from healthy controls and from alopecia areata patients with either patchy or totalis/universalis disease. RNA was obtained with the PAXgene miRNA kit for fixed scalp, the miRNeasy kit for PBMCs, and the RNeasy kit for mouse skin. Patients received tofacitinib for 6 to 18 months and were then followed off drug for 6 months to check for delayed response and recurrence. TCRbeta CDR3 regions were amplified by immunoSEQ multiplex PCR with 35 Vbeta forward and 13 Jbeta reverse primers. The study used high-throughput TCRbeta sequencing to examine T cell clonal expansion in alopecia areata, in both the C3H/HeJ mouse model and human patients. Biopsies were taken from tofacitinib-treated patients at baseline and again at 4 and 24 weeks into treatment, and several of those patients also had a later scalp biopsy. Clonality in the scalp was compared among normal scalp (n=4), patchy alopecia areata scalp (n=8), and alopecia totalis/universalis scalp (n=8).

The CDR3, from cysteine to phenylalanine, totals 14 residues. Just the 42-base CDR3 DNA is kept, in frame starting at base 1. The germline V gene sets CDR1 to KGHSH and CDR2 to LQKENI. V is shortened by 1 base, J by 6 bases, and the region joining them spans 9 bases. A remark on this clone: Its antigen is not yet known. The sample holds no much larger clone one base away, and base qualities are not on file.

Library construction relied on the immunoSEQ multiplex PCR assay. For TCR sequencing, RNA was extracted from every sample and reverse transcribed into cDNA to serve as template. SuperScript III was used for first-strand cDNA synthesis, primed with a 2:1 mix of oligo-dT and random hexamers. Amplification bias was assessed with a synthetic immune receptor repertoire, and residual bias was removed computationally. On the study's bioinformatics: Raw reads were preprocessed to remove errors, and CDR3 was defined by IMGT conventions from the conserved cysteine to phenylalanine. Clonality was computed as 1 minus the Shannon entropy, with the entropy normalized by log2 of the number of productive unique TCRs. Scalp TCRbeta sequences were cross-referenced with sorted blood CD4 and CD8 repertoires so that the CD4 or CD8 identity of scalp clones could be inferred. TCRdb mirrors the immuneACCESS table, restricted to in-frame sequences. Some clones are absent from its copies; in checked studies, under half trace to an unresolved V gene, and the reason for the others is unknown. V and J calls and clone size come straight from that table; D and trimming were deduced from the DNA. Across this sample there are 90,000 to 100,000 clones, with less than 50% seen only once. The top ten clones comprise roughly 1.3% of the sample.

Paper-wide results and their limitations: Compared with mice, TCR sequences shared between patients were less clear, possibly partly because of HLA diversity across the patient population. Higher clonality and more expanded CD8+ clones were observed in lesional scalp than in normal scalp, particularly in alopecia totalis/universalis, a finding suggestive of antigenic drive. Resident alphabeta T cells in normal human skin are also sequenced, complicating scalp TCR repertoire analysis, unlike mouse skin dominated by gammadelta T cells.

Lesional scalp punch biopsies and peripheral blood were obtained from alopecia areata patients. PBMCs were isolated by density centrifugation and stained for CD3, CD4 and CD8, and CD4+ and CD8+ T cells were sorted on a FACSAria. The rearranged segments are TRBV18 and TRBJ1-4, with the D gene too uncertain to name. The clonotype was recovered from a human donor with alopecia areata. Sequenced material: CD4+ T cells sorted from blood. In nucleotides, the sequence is TGTGCCAGCTCACCACGGGGAGGAGATGAAAAACTGTTTTTT. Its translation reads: CASSPRGGDEKLFF.